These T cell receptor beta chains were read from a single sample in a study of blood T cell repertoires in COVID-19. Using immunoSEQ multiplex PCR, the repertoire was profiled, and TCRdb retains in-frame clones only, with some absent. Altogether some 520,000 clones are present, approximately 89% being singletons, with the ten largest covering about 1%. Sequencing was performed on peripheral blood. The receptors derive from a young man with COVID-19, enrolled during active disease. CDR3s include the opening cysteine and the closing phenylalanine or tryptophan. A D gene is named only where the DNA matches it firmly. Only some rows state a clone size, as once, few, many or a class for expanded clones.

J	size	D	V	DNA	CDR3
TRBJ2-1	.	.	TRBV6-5	TGTGCCAGCAGTTACCTCGCTGAATCCGAGGAGCAGTTCTTC	CASSYLAESEEQFF
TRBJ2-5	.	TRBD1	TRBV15	TGTGCCACCAGCAGAGGATACCGGGACAGGGGAGCTCCAGATGAGGAGACCCAGTACTTC	CATSRGYRDRGAPDEETQYF
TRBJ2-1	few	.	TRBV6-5	TGTGCCAGCAGTCCAAGACTAGAGGGTGGTGAGCAGTTCTTC	CASSPRLEGGEQFF
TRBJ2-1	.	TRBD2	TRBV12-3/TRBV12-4	TGTGCCAGCAGTCTCCGGACTAGCTATGAGCAGTTCTTC	CASSLRTSYEQFF
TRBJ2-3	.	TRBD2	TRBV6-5	TGTGCCAGCCGCGAGGGAGGGCGTGGCACAGATACGCAGTATTTT	CASREGGRGTDTQYF
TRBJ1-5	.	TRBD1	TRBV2	TGTGCCAGCAAAACCGACAGGGAGCCCCAGCATTTT	CASKTDREPQHF
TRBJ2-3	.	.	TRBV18	TGTGCCAGCTCACCTGCAACGTTGGCCGTGAGCACAGATACGCAGTATTTT	CASSPATLAVSTDTQYF
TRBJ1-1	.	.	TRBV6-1	TGTGCCAGCAGTGACGGTCTACGAGGTGGAGGTCTTGAAGCTTTCTTT	CASSDGLRGGGLEAFF
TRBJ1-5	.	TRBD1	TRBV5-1	TGCGCCAGCAGCCTCAGGGGGCGAGACGAGCCCCAGCATTTT	CASSLRGRDEPQHF
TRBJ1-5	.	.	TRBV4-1	TGCGCCAGCAGCCAAGTCGCCGCGGATCAGCCCCAGCATTTT	CASSQVAADQPQHF
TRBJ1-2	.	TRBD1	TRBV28	TGTGCCAGCCGAACGGGACAGTTTGAGGGCTACACCTTC	CASRTGQFEGYTF